These 21 T cell receptor beta chains originate from one sample sequenced in a study of a mutant IDH1 vaccine in newly diagnosed glioma. Time point in this sample: week 23, last vaccination. Vaccination comprised doses that each held 300 ug of mutant IDH1 20-mer peptide, plus topical imiquimod. Using immunoSEQ multiplex PCR, the repertoire was profiled, and TCRdb retains in-frame clones only, with some absent. The data hold roughly 52,000 clones, with about four fifths observed a single time. The antigens these receptors bind are not known. Specimen: PBMCs, collected from a glioma patient whose treatment included an IDH1 peptide vaccine. These receptors came from a man in his forties or fifties with glioma.

The chain is built from TRBV27 and TRBJ1-2; D remains unclear. Germline lookup yields CDR1 MNHEY and CDR2 SMNVEV (reference sequence). Between the trimmed V and J ends, which lost 3 bases and 4 bases, there was a span of 12 bases. This CDR3 comprises 14 residues. Here the CDR3 reads CASSFRGESYGYTF. The CDR3 DNA is TGTGCCAGCAGTTTTCGAGGAGAGTCCTATGGCTACACCTTC.

This chain joins TRBV5-4 and TRBJ1-6; D call uncertain. The V end lost 2 bases, the J end lost 7 bases, and 13 bases lay between the germline ends. Germline CDR1 reads SGHNT; CDR2 reads YYREEE (reference sequence). This CDR3 has 15 residues. The CDR3, as DNA: TGTGCCAGCAGCTTTGGCCAGGTAGAGAATTCACCCCTCCACTTT. This codes for CASSFGQVENSPLHF.

This chain joins TRBV30 and TRBJ2-2; 8 bases fit TRBD1. V gave up 0 bases and J gave up 7 bases; unmatched junction bases: 13. CDR3 length equals 17 residues. From germline, CDR1 is GTSNPN and CDR2 SVGIG (reference sequence). The CDR3 DNA reads TGTGCCTGGAGTGTACTCCGTCTCCCCGGACAGGGCGGGGAGCTGTTTTTT. It specifies CAWSVLRLPGQGGELFF.

J is TRBJ2-7 and V is TRBV19; weak D call: TRBD2 (6 bases). Between the trimmed V and J ends, which lost 0 bases and 4 bases, there was a span of 13 bases. The CDR3 has 15 residues. Germline V CDR1 and CDR2: LNHDA, SQIVND (reference sequence). CDR3 amino acids: CASSIDLRGTYEQYF. CDR3 DNA sequence: TGTGCCAGTAGTATAGATCTACGGGGGACGTACGAGCAGTACTTC.

In DNA, the CDR3 is TGTGCCAGCAGGGCACCGAACACCGGGGAGCTGTTTTTT. This gives the protein CASRAPNTGELFF. The rearrangement joins TRBV5-4 to TRBJ2-2; D ambiguous. V was trimmed by 5 bases and J by 0 bases, leaving 5 bases between them. This CDR3 spans 13 amino acids. Per the germline V gene, CDR1 is SGHNT and CDR2 is YYREEE (reference sequence).

The CDR3 spells CASSSRGLDPHGYTF. The CDR3 bases are TGTGCCAGCAGCTCCCGGGGGCTGGACCCCCATGGCTACACCTTC. V usage is TRBV7-2 and J usage is TRBJ1-2; D is perhaps TRBD1 (6 bases). The CDR3 length is 15 residues. Looked up from germline, CDR1 is SGHTA and CDR2 is FQGNSA. The V and J ends lost 4 bases and 6 bases respectively, with 18 bases between them.

The chain couples TRBV4-1 to TRBJ1-2, with D possibly being TRBD1 (5 bases). The CDR3 spans 18 residues. Germline CDR1 and CDR2: MGHRA and YSYEKL. V lost 3 bases and J lost 5, with 25 bases in between. Here the CDR3 DNA reads TGCGCCAGCAGCCAGGGACGGGGGACGAAGGCCCCTGAATATGGCTACACCTTC. This gives the protein CASSQGRGTKAPEYGYTF.

CDR3 loop: CASSPNSYTGELFF. DNA of the CDR3: TGTGCCAGCAGCCCGAACAGTTACACCGGGGAGCTGTTTTTT. This chain uses TRBV14 with TRBJ2-2; unclear D gene. CDR3 size: 14 residues. The V gene's germline CDR1 is SGHDN and CDR2 FVKESK. The V gene lost 4 bases and the J gene lost 3 bases, with 9 bases spanning the gap.

This chain links TRBV10-1 with TRBJ2-7; a possible D gene is TRBD1 (6 bases). Germline CDR1 is WNHNN and CDR2 is SYGVQD (reference sequence). The CDR3 spans 16 residues. V was shortened by 0 bases and J by 2 bases, with 14 bases between the two germline ends. In DNA form, the CDR3 reads TGCGCCAGCAGTGAGTCTGGGGGCGGATCCACCTACGAGCAGTACTTC. Translating it yields CASSESGGGSTYEQYF.

This clone was counted a single time. The genes are TRBV5-1 and TRBJ2-5, with 8 bases that match TRBD1. The trim removed 7 bases at V and 5 bases at J, leaving 13 bases unmatched. CDR3 length equals 15 residues. Per germline, CDR1 SGHRS and CDR2 YFSETQ. CDR3 region: CASRNQGAVGETQYF. The DNA for the CDR3 is TGCGCCAGCCGGAATCAGGGGGCCGTGGGGGAGACCCAGTACTTC.

This clone was counted only a few times. The chain employs TRBV5-6 and TRBJ1-3; 7 nucleotides agree with TRBD1. From germline, CDR1 is SGHDT and CDR2 YYEEEE. V lost 4 bases, J lost 3 bases, and 4 bases stayed unmatched. CDR3 length: 14 residues. CDR3 bases: TGTGCCAGCAGCCTTCAGGGGGGTGGAAACACCATATATTTT. This translates into CASSLQGGGNTIYF.

The CDR3 sequence: CASSFSRGTNTGELFF. The CDR3 coding sequence is TGTGCCAGCAGCTTCTCTCGCGGGACAAACACCGGGGAGCTGTTTTTT. The chain recombines TRBV5-4 with TRBJ2-2; D may correspond to TRBD1 or TRBD2 (6 bases each). Trimming stripped 2 bases from V and 2 bases from J, with 13 bases between. Looked up from germline, CDR1 is SGHNT and CDR2 is YYREEE (reference sequence). There are 16 residues in the CDR3.

The rearrangement uses TRBV2 and TRBJ1-1; no reliable D call. V lost 4 bases to trimming and J lost 11 bases, with 14 bases between them. The CDR3 extends over 12 amino acids. Looked up from germline, CDR1 is SNHLY and CDR2 is FYNNEI. CDR3 nucleotide sequence: TGTGCCAGCAGTGTTTTGGATTCACGGGCTTTCTTT. It encodes CASSVLDSRAFF.

The chain is built from TRBV30 and TRBJ1-5; weak D call: TRBD1 (5 bases). The V end lost 5 bases, the J end lost 7 bases, and 15 bases lay between the germline ends. Germline CDR1 reads GTSNPN; CDR2 reads SVGIG (reference sequence). The CDR3 extends over 13 amino acids. The CDR3 region is CAWGGPKGQPQHF. The DNA of the CDR3 is TGTGCCTGGGGGGGACCCAAAGGGCAGCCCCAGCATTTT.

The chain has TRBV7-8 and TRBJ2-2; possibly TRBD1 for D (6 bases). The germline CDR1 and CDR2 sequences are SGHVS and FQNEAQ. Trimming shortened V by 0 bases and J by 0 bases, and 11 bases separated the two germline ends. The CDR3 totals 17 residues. CDR3 residues: CASSLAPAGANTGELFF. CDR3 DNA: TGTGCCAGCAGCTTAGCCCCCGCAGGGGCGAACACCGGGGAGCTGTTTTTT.

Only a few counts were recorded for this clone. V usage is TRBV7-9 and J usage is TRBJ2-2; the D is unclear. Trimming removed 5 bases from V and 4 bases from J, with 8 bases in between. CDR1 and CDR2 (germline): SEHNR, FQNEAQ (reference sequence). The CDR3 contains 13 residues. CDR3 protein: CASSARPTGELFF. In DNA, the CDR3 is TGTGCCAGCAGCGCTCGGCCCACCGGGGAGCTGTTTTTT.

By share of the sample, this clone is medium-sized. This sequence joins TRBV5-5 and TRBJ2-5; D remains unclear. The germline gives CDR1 SGHKS, CDR2 YYEKEE (reference sequence). Trimming took off 4 bases at V and 5 bases at J, with 15 bases between the two ends. The CDR3 is 14 residues long. CDR3 sequence (DNA): TGTGCCAGCAGCCGGGCGAGGATTATGGAGACCCAGTACTTC. Its translation is CASSRARIMETQYF.

The chain employs TRBV27 and TRBJ2-7; 7 bases line up with TRBD2. The CDR3 has 12 amino acids. The germline V gene encodes CDR1 MNHEY and CDR2 SMNVEV (reference sequence). J was trimmed by 5 bases and V by 5 bases; bases with no gene match: 3. The CDR3 DNA sequence: TGTGCCAGCAGTAGAGGGACTAACGAGCAGTACTTC. Translation gives CASSRGTNEQYF.

In this sample, this clone turned up a few times. The rearrangement uses TRBV4-1 and TRBJ1-2; TRBD1 matches at 9 bases. The CDR3 contains 14 residues. Germline trimming cut 3 bases from V and 5 bases from J; bases unmatched to any gene: 4. The V gene's germline CDR1 is MGHRA and CDR2 YSYEKL. In DNA form, the CDR3 reads TGCGCCAGCAGCCAGCCGGGACAGGGATATGGCTACACCTTC. This gives the protein CASSQPGQGYGYTF.

The chain employs TRBV6-5 and TRBJ2-3, with 10 bases lining up with TRBD2. In germline, CDR1 is MNHEY, CDR2 SVGAGI. After removal of 7 bases from V and 6 bases from J, the junction contained 7 bases not matched to a gene. CDR3 size: 14 residues. The CDR3 region is CASKDGTSVDTQYF. Here the CDR3 DNA reads TGTGCCAGCAAAGACGGGACTAGCGTGGATACGCAGTATTTT.

The rearrangement links TRBV5-1 to TRBJ1-3; TRBD1 matches 7 bases. Trimming removed 3 bases from V and 0 bases from J; junction bases left unmatched: 3. Germline lookup yields CDR1 SGHRS and CDR2 YFSETQ. This CDR3 region has 15 residues. The CDR3 sequence is CASSSTGLSGNTIYF. CDR3 nucleotide sequence: TGCGCCAGCAGCTCGACAGGGCTCTCTGGAAACACCATATATTTT.